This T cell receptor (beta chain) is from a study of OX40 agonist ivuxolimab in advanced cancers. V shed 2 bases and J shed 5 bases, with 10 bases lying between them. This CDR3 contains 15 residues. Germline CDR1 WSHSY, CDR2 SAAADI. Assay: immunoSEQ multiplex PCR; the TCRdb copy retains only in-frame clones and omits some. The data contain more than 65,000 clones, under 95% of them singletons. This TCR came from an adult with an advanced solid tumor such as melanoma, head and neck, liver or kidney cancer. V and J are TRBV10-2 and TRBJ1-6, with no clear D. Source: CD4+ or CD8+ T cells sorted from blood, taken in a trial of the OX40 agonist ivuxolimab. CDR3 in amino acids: CASSEPARNNSPLHF. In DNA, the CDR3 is TGCGCCAGCAGTGAGCCGGCAAGGAATAATTCACCCCTCCACTTT.